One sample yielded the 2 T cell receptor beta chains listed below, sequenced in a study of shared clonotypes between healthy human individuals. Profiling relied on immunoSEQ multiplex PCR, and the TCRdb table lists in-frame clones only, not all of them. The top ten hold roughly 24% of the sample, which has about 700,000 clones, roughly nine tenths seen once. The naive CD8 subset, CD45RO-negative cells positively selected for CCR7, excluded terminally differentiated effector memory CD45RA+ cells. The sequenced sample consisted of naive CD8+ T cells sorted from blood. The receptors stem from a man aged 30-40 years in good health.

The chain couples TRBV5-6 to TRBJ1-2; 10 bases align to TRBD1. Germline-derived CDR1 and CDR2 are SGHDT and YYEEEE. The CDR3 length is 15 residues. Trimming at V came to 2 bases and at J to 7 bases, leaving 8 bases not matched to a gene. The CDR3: CASSFGTGVLGGYTF. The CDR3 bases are TGTGCCAGCAGCTTTGGGACAGGGGTATTAGGTGGCTACACCTTC.

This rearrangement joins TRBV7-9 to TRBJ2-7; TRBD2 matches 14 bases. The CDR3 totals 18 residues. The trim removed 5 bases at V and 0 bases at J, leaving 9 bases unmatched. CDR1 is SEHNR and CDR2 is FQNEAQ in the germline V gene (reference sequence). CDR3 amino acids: CASSRPGLAGDGSYEQYF. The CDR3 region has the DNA TGTGCCAGCAGCAGACCGGGACTAGCGGGAGATGGCTCCTACGAGCAGTACTTC.